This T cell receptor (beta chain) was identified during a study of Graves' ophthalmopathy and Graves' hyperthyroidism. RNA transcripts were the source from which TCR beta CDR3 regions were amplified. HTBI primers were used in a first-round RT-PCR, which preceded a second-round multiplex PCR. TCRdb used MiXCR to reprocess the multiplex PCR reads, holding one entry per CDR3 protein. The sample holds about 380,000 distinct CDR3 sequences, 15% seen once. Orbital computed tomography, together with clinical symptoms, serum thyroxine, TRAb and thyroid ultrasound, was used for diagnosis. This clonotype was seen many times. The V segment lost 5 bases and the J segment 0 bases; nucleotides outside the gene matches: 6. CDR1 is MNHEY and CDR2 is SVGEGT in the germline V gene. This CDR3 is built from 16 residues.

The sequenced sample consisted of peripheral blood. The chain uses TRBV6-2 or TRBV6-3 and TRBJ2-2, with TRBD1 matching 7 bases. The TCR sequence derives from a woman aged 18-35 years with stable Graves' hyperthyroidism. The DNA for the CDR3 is TGTGCCAGCAGTCCGGACAGGTCCCCGAACACCGGGGAGCTGTTTTTT. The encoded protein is CASSPDRSPNTGELFF.